A selection of T cell receptor beta chains follows, all from one sample in a study of tumor-infiltrating lymphocytes in primary liver carcinoma. Each CDR3 protein gets one entry after TCRdb re-called the multiplex PCR reads with MiXCR. The table lists roughly 180,000 distinct CDR3 sequences, 60% of them singletons. Material for sequencing was peripheral blood. The receptors here all came from a man aged 35 to 55 with primary liver carcinoma and hepatitis B virus infection. Each CDR3 is given with its conserved first and last residue. Fields, in order: V gene, J gene, clone size, CDR3 protein. A clone size is listed for some rows: how often the clone was seen (once, few, many), or a class if it is expanded.

V gene: TRBV11-3
J gene: TRBJ2-7
clone size: many
CDR3 protein: CASSTGAGIGNEQYF

V gene: TRBV28
J gene: TRBJ2-7
clone size: few
CDR3 protein: CASSLFKGAVYEQYF

V gene: TRBV12-3/TRBV12-4
J gene: TRBJ2-5
clone size: -
CDR3 protein: CAGSLGIGGGETQYF

V gene: TRBV6-5
J gene: TRBJ2-7
clone size: few
CDR3 protein: CASSSGLGDYEQYF

V gene: TRBV29-1
J gene: TRBJ2-1
clone size: many
CDR3 protein: CSPTHIAGGLSYNEQFF

V gene: TRBV6-6
J gene: TRBJ2-7
clone size: once
CDR3 protein: CASSYNRDPHSYEQYF

V gene: TRBV5-8
J gene: TRBJ1-5
clone size: -
CDR3 protein: CASSLEGTGHQPQHF

V gene: TRBV6-2/TRBV6-3
J gene: TRBJ2-1
clone size: few
CDR3 protein: CASSRPLAGGPHNEQFF

V gene: TRBV4-2
J gene: TRBJ2-3
clone size: -
CDR3 protein: CASSQDRASDPQYF

V gene: TRBV12-3/TRBV12-4
J gene: TRBJ2-7
clone size: -
CDR3 protein: CASSPRPGLFSYEQYF

V gene: TRBV4-2
J gene: TRBJ2-5
clone size: -
CDR3 protein: CVSSQDRETQYF

V gene: TRBV4-1
J gene: TRBJ2-2
clone size: -
CDR3 protein: CASSQKGLNTGELIF

V gene: TRBV6-1
J gene: TRBJ2-1
clone size: many
CDR3 protein: CASSEGTASNEQFF

V gene: TRBV29-1
J gene: TRBJ2-6
clone size: -
CDR3 protein: CSAFLAGYGANVPTF

V gene: TRBV6-2/TRBV6-3
J gene: TRBJ2-3
clone size: -
CDR3 protein: CASSLEGQGPDTQYF

V gene: TRBV11-2
J gene: TRBJ2-5
clone size: many
CDR3 protein: CASSSRTQETQYF

V gene: TRBV6-6
J gene: TRBJ1-4
clone size: -
CDR3 protein: CASSYLSPGWNEKLFF

V gene: TRBV6-1
J gene: TRBJ2-2
clone size: -
CDR3 protein: CASSERFTNTGELFF

V gene: TRBV6-5
J gene: TRBJ2-2
clone size: -
CDR3 protein: CASSYAGAGHTGELLF

V gene: TRBV11-2
J gene: TRBJ2-7
clone size: many
CDR3 protein: CASSRDRLYGQYF

V gene: TRBV6-1
J gene: TRBJ1-6
clone size: -
CDR3 protein: CASSEVSVSTLHF

V gene: TRBV4-1
J gene: TRBJ2-2
clone size: few
CDR3 protein: CASSQAWTGGFVTGELFF

V gene: TRBV29-1
J gene: TRBJ2-7
clone size: -
CDR3 protein: CSVATGECYEQYF

V gene: TRBV12-3/TRBV12-4
J gene: TRBJ2-7
clone size: -
CDR3 protein: CASSFQGGEQYF

V gene: TRBV5-4
J gene: TRBJ2-1
clone size: -
CDR3 protein: CASSLKLMGNEQFF

V gene: TRBV4-1
J gene: TRBJ2-7
clone size: -
CDR3 protein: CASSQAPSYEQYF

V gene: TRBV6-1
J gene: TRBJ2-7
clone size: -
CDR3 protein: CASSGQGRSYEQYF

V gene: TRBV7-8
J gene: TRBJ2-7
clone size: -
CDR3 protein: CASSVIAGSRGEQYF

V gene: TRBV5-4
J gene: TRBJ2-1
clone size: -
CDR3 protein: CASSQSGSRYNEQFF

V gene: TRBV11-2
J gene: TRBJ2-7
clone size: few
CDR3 protein: CASSLTDGAYGQYF

V gene: TRBV12-3/TRBV12-4
J gene: TRBJ1-1
clone size: -
CDR3 protein: CASGSGGTEAFF

V gene: TRBV28
J gene: TRBJ2-3
clone size: -
CDR3 protein: CASKLAASTDTQYF

V gene: TRBV10-3
J gene: TRBJ2-4
clone size: -
CDR3 protein: CAISESGVLAKNIQYF

V gene: TRBV6-6
J gene: TRBJ2-1
clone size: -
CDR3 protein: CASSYDETGGTDEQFF

V gene: TRBV11-2
J gene: TRBJ2-3
clone size: -
CDR3 protein: CASSLMGRPNTDTQYF

V gene: TRBV11-2
J gene: TRBJ2-1
clone size: many
CDR3 protein: CASTPNNEQFF

V gene: TRBV6-6
J gene: TRBJ2-2
clone size: -
CDR3 protein: CVSSYMSGANTGELFF

V gene: TRBV7-9
J gene: TRBJ2-7
clone size: few
CDR3 protein: CASSLVPGSYEQYF

V gene: TRBV11-2
J gene: TRBJ2-7
clone size: many
CDR3 protein: CASSFGLNSGRWNEQYF

V gene: TRBV24-1
J gene: TRBJ2-5
clone size: once
CDR3 protein: CVTSRGGGGGEETQYF

V gene: TRBV24-1
J gene: TRBJ2-5
clone size: -
CDR3 protein: CATSDFPDQETQYF